A single sample gave rise to the 14 T cell receptor beta chains below, sequenced in a study of spatial heterogeneity in lung cancer. One entry per CDR3 protein, called by TCRdb with MiXCR from the 5' RACE reads. Among about 20,000 distinct CDR3 sequences listed, around 9.6% were seen once. Noted time point: blood at routine non-recurrence follow-up after resection. The sequencing used PBMCs, collected at follow-up. The receptor source for this set is a male donor with early-stage non-small cell lung cancer.

This chain uses TRBV5-6 with TRBJ2-7; 9 bases map to TRBD1. The germline CDR1 and CDR2 sequences are SGHDT and YYEEEE. The CDR3 covers 13 residues. V trimming: 7 bases; J trimming: 3 bases; junction bases outside the gene matches: 5. Here the CDR3 reads CASGRTGDYEQYF. The CDR3 DNA reads as TGTGCCAGCGGGAGGACAGGGGACTACGAGCAGTACTTC.

This clonotype was observed a few times. The chain combines TRBV7-8 with TRBJ1-4; D not certain. Trimming cost V 1 base and J 6 bases, with 12 bases left between them. The CDR3 is made up of 15 amino acids. Germline V gives CDR1 SGHVS, CDR2 FQNEAQ. The CDR3 region has the DNA TGTGCCAGCAGCTTAGGGGATTTATCCGATGAAAAACTGTTTTTT. Protein sequence: CASSLGDLSDEKLFF.

In its sample, this clonotype is medium-sized. The chain joins TRBV7-9 to TRBJ1-2; D remains ambiguous. The CDR3 consists of 14 residues. Germline V gene data show CDR1 as SEHNR and CDR2 as FQNEAQ (reference sequence). V dropped 0 bases and J dropped 6 bases, with 11 bases sitting between them. CDR3 protein: CASSLAIGKHGYTF. CDR3 coding DNA: TGTGCCAGCAGCTTAGCCATCGGGAAGCATGGCTACACCTTC.

This sequence joins TRBV30 and TRBJ2-5, with D unresolved. CDR3 size: 13 residues. Germline V gives CDR1 GTSNPN, CDR2 SVGIG (reference sequence). V was cut by 3 bases and J by 1 base, with 9 bases left in between. The DNA for the CDR3 is TGTGCCTGGAGAAGTAATCCCCAAGAGACCCAGTACTTC. Translated, it gives CAWRSNPQETQYF.

This clonotype was counted a few times. J is TRBJ1-3 and V is TRBV5-6; D gene ambiguous. This CDR3 comprises 16 residues. The V end was cut by 0 bases, the J end by 0 bases, with 10 bases between. Germline V lookup: CDR1 SGHDT, CDR2 YYEEEE. The CDR3 coding sequence is TGTGCCAGCAGCTTGGTGGAGGCTGTCTCTGGAAACACCATATATTTT. Encoded protein: CASSLVEAVSGNTIYF. Using reference TRBV5-6 and TRBJ1-3 for the parts outside the CDR3, the full variable domain is DAGVTQSPTHLIKTRGQQVTLRCSPKSGHDTVSWYQQALGQGPQFIFQYYEEEERQRGNFPDRFSGHQFPNYSSELNVNALLLGDSALYLCASSLVEAVSGNTIYFGEGSWLTVV.

This clonotype was counted at least ten times. This sequence joins TRBV18 and TRBJ2-5; TRBD1 agrees at 10 bases. Germline V gene sequence: CDR1 KGHSH, CDR2 LQKENI. The V and J ends lost 2 bases and 3 bases, in that order; junction bases with no gene match: 0. The CDR3 extends over 14 amino acids. The CDR3 sequence: CASSPGTGEETQYF. DNA for the CDR3: TGTGCCAGCTCACCAGGGACAGGGGAAGAGACCCAGTACTTC.

This clonotype was picked up many times. This chain uses TRBV6-2 or TRBV6-3 with TRBJ2-3, with 7 nucleotides matching TRBD1. The V gene's germline CDR1 is MNHEY and CDR2 SVGEGT. The CDR3 is 12 amino acids. V lost 7 bases, J lost 10 bases, and 8 bases stayed unmatched. CDR3 DNA sequence: TGTGCCAGCAAACCACCCCAGGGGGCGCAGTATTTT. Protein sequence: CASKPPQGAQYF.

This clonotype was seen repeatedly, ten times or more. The gene calls are TRBV20-1 and TRBJ2-5, with 9 bases identical to TRBD1. CDR1 is DFQATT, CDR2 SNEGSKA, per germline (reference sequence). The CDR3 length is 14 residues. V trimming: 5 bases; J trimming: 5 bases; junction bases outside the gene matches: 9. For the CDR3, the DNA is TGCAGTGCTCACCCGACAGGGGGGGTGGAGACCCAGTACTTC. Residues: CSAHPTGGVETQYF.

This clonotype was seen only a few times. This rearrangement joins TRBV29-1 to TRBJ2-7; D might be TRBD1 or TRBD2, each matching 5 bases. Trimming stripped 5 bases from V and 2 bases from J, with 13 bases between. The germline CDR1 and CDR2 sequences are SQVTM and ANQGSEA. The CDR3 covers 13 residues. CDR3 sequence: CSVTIGETYEQYF. As DNA, the CDR3 is TGCAGCGTTACTATAGGGGAGACCTACGAGCAGTACTTC.

This clonotype came up many times. The gene calls are TRBV7-9 and TRBJ1-1, with TRBD1 matching 8 bases. Germline CDR1 reads SEHNR; CDR2 reads FQNEAQ (reference sequence). The CDR3 extends over 14 amino acids. The junction had 5 bases not matched to a gene; V was cut back by 3 bases and J by 5 bases. CDR3 nucleotide sequence: TGTGCCAGCAGCTTCACAGGGGGAGGGACTGAAGCTTTCTTT. It yields the protein CASSFTGGGTEAFF.

This clonotype has at least ten counts. The chain combines TRBV7-2 with TRBJ2-3; a weak D match, TRBD2 (7 bases). The germline gives CDR1 SGHTA, CDR2 FQGNSA. The V and J ends lost 5 bases and 4 bases respectively, with 13 bases between them. The CDR3 sequence is 14 residues long. The CDR3 region has the DNA TGTGCCAGCAGCAGGGTAGGGGGGGCAGATACGCAGTATTTT. Its protein product is CASSRVGGADTQYF.

This clonotype was seen more than once but under ten times. This chain joins TRBV7-9 and TRBJ2-5; D gene uncertain. Germline CDR1 SEHNR, CDR2 FQNEAQ (reference sequence). The CDR3 spans 15 residues. The V gene lost 5 bases and the J gene lost 4 bases, with 17 bases spanning the gap. CDR3: CASSTRNLDGETQYF. The CDR3 coding sequence is TGTGCCAGCAGCACGCGAAACCTGGACGGAGAGACCCAGTACTTC.

The chain uses TRBV2 and TRBJ2-7; the D gene is possibly TRBD1 (6 bases). This CDR3 contains 15 residues. Germline values: CDR1 SNHLY, CDR2 FYNNEI. V was shortened by 0 bases and J by 5 bases, with 14 bases between the two germline ends. For the CDR3, the DNA is TGTGCCAGCAGTGAAGCCCCCCAGGGGTGGAACGAGCAGTACTTC. This translates into CASSEAPQGWNEQYF.

The chain links TRBV6-2 or TRBV6-3 to TRBJ2-3, with 8 bases matching TRBD2. CDR3 size: 14 residues. V lost 5 bases and J lost 4; bases outside the gene matches: 5. Germline V gene data show CDR1 as MNHEY and CDR2 as SVGEGT. CDR3 coding DNA: TGTGCCAGCAGTACACTAGCGGCCTCAGATACGCAGTATTTT. This encodes CASSTLAASDTQYF.